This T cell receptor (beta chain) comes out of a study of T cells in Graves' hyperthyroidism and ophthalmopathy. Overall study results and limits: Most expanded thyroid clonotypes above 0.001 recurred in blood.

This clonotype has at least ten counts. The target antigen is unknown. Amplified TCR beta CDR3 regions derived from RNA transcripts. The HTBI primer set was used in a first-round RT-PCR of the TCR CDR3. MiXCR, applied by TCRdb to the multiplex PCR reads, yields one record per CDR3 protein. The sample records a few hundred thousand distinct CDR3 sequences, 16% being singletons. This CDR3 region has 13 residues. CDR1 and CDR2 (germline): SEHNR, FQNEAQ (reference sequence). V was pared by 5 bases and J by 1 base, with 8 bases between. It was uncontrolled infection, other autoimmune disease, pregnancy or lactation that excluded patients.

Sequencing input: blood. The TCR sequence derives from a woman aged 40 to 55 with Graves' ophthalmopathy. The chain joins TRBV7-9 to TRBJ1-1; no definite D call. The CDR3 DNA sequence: TGTGCCAGCAGCCACGAAGCGAACACTGAAGCTTTCTTT. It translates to CASSHEANTEAFF.